This is a list of T cell receptor beta chains from one sample in a study of neurological immune-mediated disorders. Using its own MiXCR run on the 5' RACE reads, TCRdb lists one record per CDR3 protein. This table holds approximately 66,000 distinct CDR3 sequences, 3% to 4% found once. The sample comprised PBMCs. The receptors were gathered from a man aged 35 to 55 with multiple sclerosis. CDR3s include the opening cysteine and the closing phenylalanine or tryptophan. Each record gives: clone size, J gene, V gene, D gene, CDR3 protein, CDR3 DNA. The D gene is left open where the match is weak. Each size is how often the clone was seen (once, few, many) or a class if it is expanded.

clone size: many
J gene: TRBJ1-5
V gene: TRBV11-2
D gene: NA
CDR3 protein: CASSSPGQRGYINQPQHF
CDR3 DNA: TGTGCCAGCAGCTCCCCAGGGCAAAGGGGCTACATCAATCAGCCCCAGCATTTT

clone size: many
J gene: TRBJ2-2
V gene: TRBV3-1
D gene: NA
CDR3 protein: CASSQGGPGELFF
CDR3 DNA: TGTGCCAGCAGCCAAGGGGGCCCCGGGGAGCTGTTTTTT

clone size: many
J gene: TRBJ1-1
V gene: TRBV20-1
D gene: NA
CDR3 protein: CSSRRLGNMNTEAFF
CDR3 DNA: TGCAGTTCAAGGAGATTGGGAAACATGAACACTGAAGCTTTCTTT

clone size: many
J gene: TRBJ2-1
V gene: TRBV5-1
D gene: NA
CDR3 protein: CASSLGGWQFF
CDR3 DNA: TGCGCCAGCAGCTTGGGAGGGTGGCAGTTCTTC

clone size: many
J gene: TRBJ1-5
V gene: TRBV30
D gene: NA
CDR3 protein: CAWSVSGTYSNQPQHF
CDR3 DNA: TGTGCCTGGAGTGTATCCGGGACTTATAGCAATCAGCCCCAGCATTTT

clone size: many
J gene: TRBJ1-5
V gene: TRBV12-3/TRBV12-4
D gene: NA
CDR3 protein: CASSPSDQPQHF
CDR3 DNA: TGTGCCAGCAGTCCCAGTGATCAGCCCCAGCATTTT

clone size: many
J gene: TRBJ2-7
V gene: TRBV21-1
D gene: NA
CDR3 protein: CASSKSSVAFEQYF
CDR3 DNA: TGTGCCAGCAGCAAAAGTTCAGTAGCATTCGAGCAGTACTTC

clone size: many
J gene: TRBJ1-5
V gene: TRBV6-5
D gene: TRBD1
CDR3 protein: CASSYKTGGRQPQHF
CDR3 DNA: TGTGCCAGCAGTTACAAGACAGGGGGCCGTCAGCCCCAGCATTTT

clone size: many
J gene: TRBJ2-2
V gene: TRBV7-2
D gene: NA
CDR3 protein: CASSIQFLNTGELFF
CDR3 DNA: TGTGCCAGCAGCATACAGTTTTTGAACACCGGGGAGCTGTTTTTT

clone size: many
J gene: TRBJ2-7
V gene: TRBV5-1
D gene: TRBD2
CDR3 protein: CASSLAPPGLAGYEQYF
CDR3 DNA: TGCGCCAGCAGCTTGGCTCCCCCGGGACTAGCGGGCTACGAGCAGTACTTC

clone size: few
J gene: TRBJ2-1
V gene: TRBV7-2
D gene: NA
CDR3 protein: CASRGGNSYNEQFF
CDR3 DNA: TGTGCCAGCAGAGGGGGTAACTCCTACAATGAGCAGTTCTTC

clone size: many
J gene: TRBJ2-5
V gene: TRBV5-1
D gene: NA
CDR3 protein: CASSLNGGIGETQYF
CDR3 DNA: TGCGCCAGCAGCTTGAATGGAGGAATCGGGGAGACCCAGTACTTC

clone size: many
J gene: TRBJ1-3
V gene: TRBV12-3/TRBV12-4
D gene: NA
CDR3 protein: CASNHGQSGNTIYF
CDR3 DNA: TGTGCCAGCAACCACGGACAGTCTGGAAACACCATATATTTT

clone size: few
J gene: TRBJ1-5
V gene: TRBV18
D gene: NA
CDR3 protein: CASSPSPTEHSYQPQHF
CDR3 DNA: TGTGCCAGCTCCCCGTCCCCGACCGAACATTCTTATCAGCCCCAGCATTTT

clone size: many
J gene: TRBJ2-7
V gene: TRBV5-1
D gene: TRBD2
CDR3 protein: CASTRGGTYEQYF
CDR3 DNA: TGCGCCAGCACCCGCGGGGGAACCTACGAGCAGTACTTC

clone size: many
J gene: TRBJ2-1
V gene: TRBV29-1
D gene: NA
CDR3 protein: CSVRGWGGGNNEQFF
CDR3 DNA: TGCAGCGTCAGGGGGTGGGGCGGGGGGAACAATGAGCAGTTCTTC

clone size: many
J gene: TRBJ2-3
V gene: TRBV5-1
D gene: TRBD2
CDR3 protein: CASRTGTSGGTDTQYF
CDR3 DNA: TGCGCCAGCAGAACAGGGACTAGCGGGGGCACAGATACGCAGTATTTT

clone size: many
J gene: TRBJ2-3
V gene: TRBV15
D gene: NA
CDR3 protein: CATSSPSRDTQYF
CDR3 DNA: TGTGCCACCAGCTCCCCCAGTCGAGATACGCAGTATTTT

clone size: many
J gene: TRBJ1-4
V gene: TRBV5-1
D gene: NA
CDR3 protein: CASSNGTDGNEKLFF
CDR3 DNA: TGCGCCAGCAGCAACGGGACGGATGGTAATGAAAAACTGTTTTTT

clone size: many
J gene: TRBJ2-3
V gene: TRBV12-3/TRBV12-4
D gene: TRBD2
CDR3 protein: CASSPGLAGDTDTQYF
CDR3 DNA: TGTGCCAGCAGTCCGGGACTAGCGGGGGACACAGATACGCAGTATTTT

clone size: many
J gene: TRBJ1-6
V gene: TRBV10-3
D gene: NA
CDR3 protein: CAISQGGVGNSPLHF
CDR3 DNA: TGTGCCATCAGTCAGGGAGGGGTGGGTAATTCACCCCTCCACTTT

clone size: many
J gene: TRBJ1-4
V gene: TRBV12-3/TRBV12-4
D gene: NA
CDR3 protein: CASRLRGEGEKLFF
CDR3 DNA: TGTGCCAGCAGGCTGAGGGGGGAGGGTGAAAAACTGTTTTTT

clone size: many
J gene: TRBJ2-2
V gene: TRBV3-1
D gene: NA
CDR3 protein: CASSQANTGELFF
CDR3 DNA: TGTGCCAGCAGCCAAGCGAACACCGGGGAGCTGTTTTTT

clone size: many
J gene: TRBJ1-2
V gene: TRBV7-9
D gene: NA
CDR3 protein: CASSSTGSFNYGYTF
CDR3 DNA: TGTGCCAGCAGTTCTACGGGGAGCTTTAACTATGGCTACACCTTC

clone size: many
J gene: TRBJ2-5
V gene: TRBV3-1
D gene: NA
CDR3 protein: CASTTKSGPLWEETQYF
CDR3 DNA: TGTGCCAGCACCACCAAGTCGGGACCCTTATGGGAAGAGACCCAGTACTTC

clone size: many
J gene: TRBJ1-1
V gene: TRBV11-2
D gene: TRBD1
CDR3 protein: CASMAGGRNTEAFF
CDR3 DNA: TGTGCCAGCATGGCAGGGGGGAGGAACACTGAAGCTTTCTTT

clone size: many
J gene: TRBJ2-7
V gene: TRBV5-1
D gene: NA
CDR3 protein: CASSTSGKSSYEQYF
CDR3 DNA: TGCGCCAGCAGCACCTCAGGGAAATCTTCCTACGAGCAGTACTTC

clone size: few
J gene: TRBJ2-1
V gene: TRBV7-8
D gene: NA
CDR3 protein: CASSRRLVSNYNEQFF
CDR3 DNA: TGTGCCAGCAGCCGAAGACTAGTCTCCAACTACAATGAGCAGTTCTTC

clone size: many
J gene: TRBJ2-5
V gene: TRBV5-1
D gene: NA
CDR3 protein: CASGQSEETQYF
CDR3 DNA: TGCGCCAGCGGGCAGAGTGAGGAGACCCAGTACTTC

clone size: many
J gene: TRBJ1-3
V gene: TRBV5-1
D gene: TRBD1
CDR3 protein: CASSLTTTGIGNTIYF
CDR3 DNA: TGCGCCAGCAGCTTGACCACGACAGGGATTGGAAACACCATATATTTT

clone size: few
J gene: TRBJ1-2
V gene: TRBV19
D gene: NA
CDR3 protein: CASSIDLGNYGYTF
CDR3 DNA: TGTGCCAGTAGTATAGATCTTGGGAACTATGGCTACACCTTC

clone size: many
J gene: TRBJ2-5
V gene: TRBV20-1
D gene: NA
CDR3 protein: CSARWGVRETQYF
CDR3 DNA: TGCAGTGCCCGTTGGGGGGTTCGGGAGACCCAGTACTTC

clone size: many
J gene: TRBJ1-1
V gene: TRBV25-1
D gene: TRBD1
CDR3 protein: CASSEDRAGITEAFF
CDR3 DNA: TGTGCCAGCAGTGAAGACAGGGCAGGAATCACTGAAGCTTTCTTT

clone size: many
J gene: TRBJ2-7
V gene: TRBV20-1
D gene: NA
CDR3 protein: CSASPGYEQYF
CDR3 DNA: TGCAGTGCTAGCCCCGGGTACGAGCAGTACTTC

clone size: many
J gene: TRBJ2-1
V gene: TRBV7-9
D gene: NA
CDR3 protein: CASSSGLLLWNEQFF
CDR3 DNA: TGTGCCAGCAGCTCGGGACTCCTCTTATGGAATGAGCAGTTCTTC

clone size: many
J gene: TRBJ2-1
V gene: TRBV15
D gene: TRBD1
CDR3 protein: CATSKEGAFYNEQFF
CDR3 DNA: TGTGCCACCAGCAAAGAGGGGGCGTTCTACAATGAGCAGTTCTTC

clone size: many
J gene: TRBJ1-1
V gene: TRBV20-1
D gene: NA
CDR3 protein: CSATLGQGTTEAFF
CDR3 DNA: TGCAGTGCTACTCTCGGGCAGGGGACGACTGAAGCTTTCTTT

clone size: many
J gene: TRBJ1-3
V gene: TRBV6-1
D gene: NA
CDR3 protein: CASSEARGSGNTIYF
CDR3 DNA: TGTGCCAGCAGTGAAGCGCGGGGCTCTGGAAACACCATATATTTT

clone size: many
J gene: TRBJ2-2
V gene: TRBV25-1
D gene: NA
CDR3 protein: CASSELGRANTGELFF
CDR3 DNA: TGTGCCAGCAGTGAATTGGGCAGGGCGAACACCGGGGAGCTGTTTTTT

clone size: many
J gene: TRBJ1-2
V gene: TRBV5-1
D gene: NA
CDR3 protein: CASSFEKAGYTF
CDR3 DNA: TGCGCCAGCAGCTTCGAGAAGGCTGGCTACACCTTC

clone size: few
J gene: TRBJ2-5
V gene: TRBV14
D gene: NA
CDR3 protein: CASSQDLLRGGAGKETQYF
CDR3 DNA: TGTGCCAGCAGCCAAGATCTATTAAGAGGGGGCGCGGGAAAAGAGACCCAGTACTTC

clone size: many
J gene: TRBJ1-2
V gene: TRBV6-2/TRBV6-3
D gene: NA
CDR3 protein: CASSQPLGRGYGYTF
CDR3 DNA: TGTGCCAGCAGCCAGCCCCTGGGACGGGGCTATGGCTACACCTTC

clone size: many
J gene: TRBJ2-3
V gene: TRBV15
D gene: NA
CDR3 protein: CATSSGLPPGTQYF
CDR3 DNA: TGTGCCACCAGCAGCGGTCTCCCTCCCGGTACGCAGTATTTT

clone size: many
J gene: TRBJ2-5
V gene: TRBV7-3
D gene: TRBD2
CDR3 protein: CASSLSREIGTQYF
CDR3 DNA: TGTGCCAGCAGCTTATCGCGGGAGATAGGGACCCAGTACTTC

clone size: many
J gene: TRBJ1-5
V gene: TRBV27
D gene: NA
CDR3 protein: CASSLGVGSNQPQHF
CDR3 DNA: TGTGCCAGCAGTTTAGGGGTCGGCAGCAATCAGCCCCAGCATTTT

clone size: many
J gene: TRBJ1-3
V gene: TRBV5-1
D gene: NA
CDR3 protein: CASSLGGPGNTIYF
CDR3 DNA: TGCGCCAGCAGCTTGGGGGGTCCTGGAAACACCATATATTTT

clone size: many
J gene: TRBJ2-2
V gene: TRBV6-5
D gene: TRBD2
CDR3 protein: CASSYSGREGSNTGELFF
CDR3 DNA: TGTGCCAGCAGTTACAGTGGGCGGGAGGGATCAAACACCGGGGAGCTGTTTTTT

clone size: many
J gene: TRBJ2-7
V gene: TRBV29-1
D gene: NA
CDR3 protein: CSVEDGSSYEQYF
CDR3 DNA: TGCAGCGTTGAGGACGGAAGCTCCTACGAGCAGTACTTC

clone size: many
J gene: TRBJ2-5
V gene: TRBV5-1
D gene: TRBD1
CDR3 protein: CASSRQQGAETQYF
CDR3 DNA: TGCGCCAGCAGCCGACAACAGGGGGCCGAGACCCAGTACTTC

clone size: many
J gene: TRBJ2-2
V gene: TRBV12-3/TRBV12-4
D gene: NA
CDR3 protein: CASSLSDRPGELFF
CDR3 DNA: TGTGCCAGCAGTTTAAGTGACAGGCCCGGGGAGCTGTTTTTT

clone size: many
J gene: TRBJ2-1
V gene: TRBV11-3
D gene: TRBD2
CDR3 protein: CASSLESGRASNEQFF
CDR3 DNA: TGTGCCAGCAGCTTAGAAAGCGGGAGGGCTAGCAATGAGCAGTTCTTC